The present TCR beta chain was sequenced within a study of T cell responses to AZD1222 COVID-19 vaccine (TCRdb year 2021). In the study overall: TCR sequencing covered about 230 trial participants: approximately 200 given two doses of AZD1222 and around 25 given two doses of MenACWY control vaccine. Trial participants were enrolled into age subgroups of 18-55, 56-69 and 70-plus years, which contained about 150, 28 and 57 TCR-sequenced participants, respectively. Study-wide findings and limitations: Conclusions about previously exposed vaccinees are limited because only five or six AZD1222 recipients were SARS-CoV-2 seropositive at baseline. Epitopes outside the regions mutated in the B.1.351 and B.1.1.7 variants were reportedly recognized by nearly half of the unique spike-specific TCRs. Participants were mostly white British and included more females than males, and it was suggested by the authors that clonal diversity may have been underestimated. The 56-69-year group was small, and its depth increase did not reach significance, likely because of low power. Vaccine-associated CD4 TCRs spanned the whole spike protein, with dominant responses in regions 160-218 and 743-854. After two AZD1222 doses, both the breadth and the depth of spike-specific TCRs were significantly higher than at day 0 and than in MenACWY recipients. Because no day 14 peak-response samples were available, the repertoires could be characterized only after the peak T cell response.

Read against the paper, the sample's time point label means: about 28 days (+/-7) after the second vaccine dose. This specimen's treatment or condition label, per the study, means: meningococcal conjugate vaccine given as trial control. Vaccinee samples came from UK trials COV001 and COV002, including a single-blind randomized controlled phase 2/3 trial of AZD1222 (ChAdOx1 nCoV-19) in healthy adults. Trial participant PBMC samples were collected at day 0 and day 28 after the second dose for TCRbeta chain sequencing. The CDR3 regions of human TCRbeta chains were analyzed by immunosequencing. The authors' pipeline ran thus. Repertoire TCRs were checked for matches against a reference library of SARS-CoV-2-specific TCRs that had been generated using the MIRA antigen-specificity platform. Breadth was defined as the fraction of unique TCRs that were SARS-CoV-2-associated, and depth was defined as the fraction of total T cells that were SARS-CoV-2-associated. Using the MIRA data, each spike-specific TCR was mapped to the spike region that the TCR reacts to and placed in a CD4 or CD8 class. Log10-transformed breadth and depth values were compared by one-way ANOVA with Sidak's multiple comparisons tests. This immuneACCESS table, as held by TCRdb, lists in-frame sequences with V and J called but not all clones. Of the missing ones, under half trace to an unresolved V gene in checked studies; the others have no known cause. V and J calls plus clone size are reproduced from that table; the DNA served to infer D and trimming. This sample has some 170,000 clones in its table, and approximately 90% of those were observed once. The leading ten clones occupy roughly 4.3% of the sample.

V and J lose 2 bases and 2 bases, and a span of 13 bases separates them. The CDR3 spans 15 residues, from the cysteine through the phenylalanine. Here the CDR3 DNA is all that survives: 45 bases in frame from base 1. CDR1 and CDR2 were assigned from the germline V gene as MDHEN and SYDVKM. About this clone: No antigen is known for it. The input lacks base qualities; no much larger clone sits a single base away.

Here the chain combines TRBV28 and TRBJ2-7; TRBD1 is perhaps the D gene, given 6 matching bases. The source of this sequence is an adult who received the MenACWY meningococcal vaccine as a control. The material sequenced was peripheral blood, taken 28 days after the second dose of the MenACWY control vaccine. At the DNA level, the sequence is TGTGCCAGCAGTTTAGGGGCAGGGGCGACCTACGAGCAGTACTTC. Its amino acids are CASSLGAGATYEQYF.